The next 20 T cell receptor beta chains were all read from a single sample in a study of OX40 agonist ivuxolimab in advanced cancers. Profiling relied on immunoSEQ multiplex PCR, and the TCRdb table lists in-frame clones only, not all of them. The table lists 55,000 to 70,000 clones, 65% to 90% of them singletons, with about 0.88% in the top ten. The source was CD4+ or CD8+ T cells sorted from blood, collected in a trial of the OX40 agonist ivuxolimab. The receptors stem from an adult with an advanced solid tumor such as melanoma, head and neck, liver or kidney cancer.

The V call is TRBV4-2, the J call TRBJ2-2; 10 bases fit TRBD2. The germline V gene encodes CDR1 LGHNA and CDR2 YNFKEQ. The CDR3 has 17 amino acids. With 0 bases clipped from V and 4 bases from J, the junction kept 5 bases outside the gene matches. The CDR3 is CASSQDLLAGITGELFF. CDR3 coding DNA: TGTGCCAGCAGCCAAGACCTACTAGCGGGGATCACCGGGGAGCTGTTTTTT.

The CDR3 sequence: CASSSVTGRGYTF. DNA for the CDR3: TGTGCCAGCAGCTCCGTGACAGGACGAGGCTACACCTTC. The V and J genes are TRBV7-2 and TRBJ1-2, with D perhaps TRBD1 (6 bases). The CDR3 extends over 13 amino acids. Germline lookup yields CDR1 SGHTA and CDR2 FQGNSA. V shed 4 bases and J shed 8 bases, with 14 bases lying between them.

This chain links TRBV10-3 with TRBJ1-6, with TRBD1 identical over 10 bases. The CDR3 is 14 residues long. Germline V gives CDR1 ENHRY, CDR2 SYGVKD. V lost 6 bases to trimming and J lost 5 bases; unmatched junction nucleotides: 1. The CDR3 sequence: CAIRGTGDNSPLHF. The CDR3 nucleotides read TGTGCCATCAGGGGGACAGGGGATAATTCACCCCTCCACTTT.

This chain joins TRBV2 and TRBJ1-5; TRBD1 aligns across 7 bases. This CDR3 spans 14 amino acids. The germline gives CDR1 SNHLY, CDR2 FYNNEI. V was pared by 10 bases and J by 4 bases, with 10 bases of the junction left unmatched. The DNA of the CDR3 is TGTGCCACCAGGGGGTCCGACGGGAATCAGCCCCAGCATTTT. This gives the protein CATRGSDGNQPQHF. Together with reference TRBV2 and TRBJ1-5, the CDR3 gives the full variable domain: EPEVTQTPSHQVTQMGQEVILRCVPISNHLYFYWYRQILGQKVEFLVSFYNNEISEKSEIFDDQFSVERPDGSNFTLKIRSTKLEDSAMYFCATRGSDGNQPQHFGDGTRLSIL.

Comment on this clone: One end of the junction does not line up with germline, which may come from a read error. This chain uses TRBV7-2 with TRBJ2-7, with D perhaps TRBD1 or TRBD2 (6 bases each). There are 13 residues in the CDR3. Germline V gives CDR1 SGHTA, CDR2 FQGNSA. The CDR3 DNA reads TGTGCCAGCAGCCTACAGCCAGGGCAGGGGAGGCGCTTC. This encodes CASSLQPGQGRRF.

The V and J genes are TRBV28 and TRBJ2-7, with D perhaps TRBD1 (5 bases). The germline CDR1 and CDR2 sequences are MDHEN and SYDVKM. The V gene lost 3 bases and the J gene lost 3 bases, with 18 bases spanning the gap. This CDR3 is built from 16 residues. This CDR3 reads CASSLNAWQGNYEQYF. The DNA of the CDR3 is TGTGCCAGCAGTTTGAACGCGTGGCAGGGAAACTACGAGCAGTACTTC.

For this clone: The sample contains more than one DNA sequence encoding this CDR3. The rearrangement joins TRBV18 to TRBJ1-5; D gene ambiguous. This CDR3 has 12 residues. Germline CDR1 KGHSH, CDR2 LQKENI. V was trimmed by 0 bases and J by 3 bases, leaving 0 bases between them. Here the CDR3 DNA reads TGTGCCAGCTCACCACCCAATCAGCCCCAGCATTTT. This encodes CASSPPNQPQHF. The variable domain in full, with the rest retrieved from reference TRBV18 and TRBJ1-5, is NAGVMQNPRHLVRRRGQEARLRCSPMKGHSHVYWYRQLPEEGLKFMVYLQKENIIDESGMPKERFSAEFPKEGPSILRIQQVVRGDSAAYFCASSPPNQPQHFGDGTRLSIL.

This chain uses TRBV5-1 with TRBJ2-1; D possibly corresponds to TRBD1 (6 bases). Germline V gene sequence: CDR1 SGHRS, CDR2 YFSETQ. V was trimmed by 4 bases and J by 6 bases, leaving 17 bases between them. This CDR3 has 15 amino acids. CDR3 protein: CASSMRSGVGNEQFF. CDR3 bases: TGCGCCAGCAGCATGCGATCAGGGGTGGGCAATGAGCAGTTCTTC. Drawing the rest from reference TRBV5-1 and TRBJ2-1, the complete variable domain is KAGVTQTPRYLIKTRGQQVTLSCSPISGHRSVSWYQQTPGQGLQFLFEYFSETQRNKGNFPGRFSGRQFSNSRSEMNVSTLELGDSALYLCASSMRSGVGNEQFFGPGTRLTVL.

V is TRBV27 and J is TRBJ2-4, with 11 bases that match TRBD1. With 3 bases clipped from V and 6 bases from J, the junction kept 4 bases outside the gene matches. The CDR3 is 15 amino acids. CDR1 is MNHEY, CDR2 SMNVEV, per germline (reference sequence). This CDR3 is CASSFGQGAVNIQYF. The CDR3 coding sequence is TGTGCCAGCAGTTTCGGACAGGGGGCTGTAAACATTCAGTACTTC.

This chain links TRBV29-1 with TRBJ2-2; 9 bases line up with TRBD1. With 7 bases clipped from V and 5 bases from J, the junction kept 5 bases outside the gene matches. The CDR3 is 13 amino acids. Looked up from germline, CDR1 is SQVTM and CDR2 is ANQGSEA. DNA for the CDR3: TGCAGCGCAGGGACAGGGTCGACCGGGGAGCTGTTTTTT. Its protein product is CSAGTGSTGELFF.

For this clone: Within the sample, other DNA sequences also encode this same CDR3. This chain connects TRBV18 to TRBJ2-7; D is unresolved. There are 12 residues in the CDR3. Looked up from germline, CDR1 is KGHSH and CDR2 is LQKENI. The V end lost 3 bases, the J end lost 1 base, and 4 bases lay between the germline ends. The CDR3 coding sequence is TGTGCCAGCTCACCCTCTTCCTACGAGCAGTACTTC. Translating gives CASSPSSYEQYF. The full variable domain, its missing parts supplied by reference TRBV18 and TRBJ2-7, is NAGVMQNPRHLVRRRGQEARLRCSPMKGHSHVYWYRQLPEEGLKFMVYLQKENIIDESGMPKERFSAEFPKEGPSILRIQQVVRGDSAAYFCASSPSSYEQYFGPGTRLTVT.

The rearrangement uses TRBV27 and TRBJ1-3; TRBD1 is a possible D gene (5 bases). Per the germline V gene, CDR1 is MNHEY and CDR2 is SMNVEV (reference sequence). V was clipped by 5 bases and J by 1 base, with 18 bases between them. The CDR3 consists of 17 residues. The CDR3, as DNA: TGTGCCAGCAGTCCTCCTCCGGGACCGAAATCTGGAAACACCATATATTTT. It codes for CASSPPPGPKSGNTIYF.

J is TRBJ1-1 and V is TRBV30; 10 bases fit TRBD1. The CDR3 sequence is 14 residues long. CDR1 is GTSNPN and CDR2 is SVGIG in the germline V gene (reference sequence). The ends lost 2 bases at V and 6 bases at J; junction bases unmatched: 6. CDR3 amino acids: CAWSSRDRGAEAFF. CDR3 nucleotides: TGTGCCTGGAGTTCCCGGGACAGGGGCGCTGAAGCTTTCTTT.

This chain links TRBV28 with TRBJ2-6; D gene uncertain. CDR3 length: 13 amino acids. Germline CDR1 is MDHEN and CDR2 is SYDVKM. V lost 7 bases and J lost 0, with 4 bases in between. The chain's CDR3 is CASTDSGANVLTF. CDR3 bases: TGTGCCAGCACGGACTCTGGGGCCAACGTCCTGACTTTC.

There are a few counts of this clone. The chain has TRBV7-9 and TRBJ2-2; possible D gene TRBD1, 6 bases. Trimming removed 6 bases at V and 1 base at J, with 15 bases between. The CDR3 loop spans 16 amino acids. Germline V CDR1 and CDR2: SEHNR, FQNEAQ (reference sequence). The CDR3 region has the DNA TGTGCCAGCAGTCCCACAGGGTTGGGGAACACCGGGGAGCTGTTTTTT. Amino acid sequence: CASSPTGLGNTGELFF. The full variable domain, with the rest looked up from reference TRBV7-9 and TRBJ2-2, is DTGVSQNPRHKITKRGQNVTFRCDPISEHNRLYWYRQTLGQGPEFLTYFQNEAQLEKSRLLSDRFSAERPKGSFSTLEIQRTEQGDSAMYLCASSPTGLGNTGELFFGEGSRLTVL.

This clone was seen a single time. V and J are TRBV7-3 and TRBJ1-1; TRBD1 matches 7 bases. Trimming cost V 5 bases and J 1 base; bases outside gene matches: 4. Looked up from germline, CDR1 is SGHTA and CDR2 is FQGTGA. CDR3 length equals 14 residues. The CDR3 nucleotides are TGTGCCAGCAGCAGCGGGACAGCGAACACTGAAGCTTTCTTT. This translates into CASSSGTANTEAFF.

This clone appeared a single time. J is TRBJ2-7 and V is TRBV5-1, with 7 bases that match TRBD2. CDR3 length: 15 amino acids. The germline CDR1 and CDR2 sequences are SGHRS and YFSETQ. V gave up 4 bases and J gave up 2 bases; unmatched junction bases: 9. CDR3 loop: CASSDRGSGAYEQYF. The CDR3 DNA sequence: TGCGCCAGCAGCGACCGGGGGAGCGGGGCCTACGAGCAGTACTTC.

This clone was picked up a small number of times. The CDR3: CASSQSTGGRTEAFF. CDR3 nucleotide sequence: TGCGCCAGCAGCCAGTCGACAGGGGGCAGGACTGAAGCTTTCTTT. This chain uses TRBV5-1 with TRBJ1-1; 10 nucleotides match TRBD1. This CDR3 has 15 residues. Germline trimming cut 4 bases from V and 5 bases from J; bases unmatched to any gene: 8. From germline, CDR1 is SGHRS and CDR2 YFSETQ.

The chain employs TRBV29-1 and TRBJ1-6; D is ambiguous. CDR3 length equals 13 residues. The ends were cut back, 6 bases at V and 7 bases at J, with 13 bases in the middle. The germline CDR1 and CDR2 sequences are SQVTM and ANQGSEA. The CDR3 is CSVLVTRNSPLHF. CDR3 sequence (DNA): TGCAGCGTCCTGGTGACGCGGAATTCACCCCTCCACTTT.

CDR3 protein: CASKKVAGQGNNSPLHF. CDR3 DNA: TGTGCCAGTAAAAAGGTCGCGGGACAGGGAAATAATTCACCCCTCCACTTT. The V and J genes are TRBV19 and TRBJ1-6; 9 nucleotides match TRBD1. The CDR3 consists of 17 residues. V shed 7 bases, J shed 5 bases, and the junction held 12 bases outside the gene matches. CDR1 is LNHDA, CDR2 SQIVND, per germline (reference sequence).